These 20 T cell receptor beta chains originate from one sample sequenced in a study of molecular identifiers for immune sequencing clone quantification. TCRdb independently ran MiXCR on the PCR reads; one entry per CDR3 protein. The table records about 60,000 distinct CDR3 sequences, around 17% of them present only once. The source material was naive CD8+ T cells from blood, with Jurkat cell RNA spiked in. Subset reported: FACS-sorted CD8+CD4-CCR7+CD45RA+ naive T cells. Receptor source: a human donor in good health. Some libraries in this study had Jurkat cell RNA spiked in.

At least ten counts were recorded for this clonotype. The chain couples TRBV4-1 to TRBJ1-1; D is unclear. Trimming left V 1 base short and J 9 bases short, with 6 bases between. The CDR3 is 11 amino acids. CDR1 MGHRA and CDR2 YSYEKL come from the germline V gene. The CDR3 protein is CASSQVGQAFF. The CDR3 DNA reads TGCGCCAGCAGCCAAGTGGGCCAAGCTTTCTTT.

This clonotype was seen a few times. This sequence may be a read error, since a much larger clone differs from it by one base. This rearrangement joins TRBV10-3 to TRBJ2-7; D is unresolved. This CDR3 is 12 amino acids long. The V gene lost 7 bases and the J gene lost 0 bases, with 7 bases spanning the gap. The germline V gene has CDR1 ENHRY and CDR2 SYGVKD. The CDR3 coding sequence is TGTGCCATCAACCCAGACTCCTACGAGCAGTACTTC. Translation gives CAINPDSYEQYF.

To note about this clonotype: This clone may be a read error of a much larger clone one base away. The rearrangement joins TRBV9 to TRBJ2-2, with D possibly called TRBD1 or TRBD2 (5 bases each). CDR3 length: 13 residues. Germline V gene data show CDR1 as SGDLS and CDR2 as YYNGEE. CDR3 sequence (DNA): TGTGCCAGCAGCGTAGGAGGGGCCGGGGAGCTGGTTTTT. Protein product: CASSVGGAGELVF.

This clonotype was observed many times. V usage is TRBV29-1 and J usage is TRBJ2-1, with 8 nucleotides matching TRBD2. The CDR3 totals 16 residues. CDR1 and CDR2 from the germline V gene are SQVTM and ANQGSEA. V lost 2 bases and J lost 2; bases outside the gene matches: 8. CDR3: CSVEPTSGLTYNEQFF. The CDR3 bases are TGCAGCGTTGAACCTACTAGCGGACTTACCTACAATGAGCAGTTCTTC.

This clonotype was observed at least ten times. V and J are TRBV28 and TRBJ1-4, with unresolved D. Trimming pared 5 bases from V and 3 bases from J, leaving 10 bases between. CDR3 length equals 14 residues. Germline-derived CDR1 and CDR2 are MDHEN and SYDVKM. CDR3 residues: CASSRRAANEKLFF. In DNA form, the CDR3 reads TGTGCCAGCAGTCGCCGGGCCGCTAATGAAAAACTGTTTTTT.

The chain combines TRBV28 with TRBJ2-7; 11 bases line up with TRBD2. The CDR3 is 15 amino acids. Germline lookup yields CDR1 MDHEN and CDR2 SYDVKM. Trimming took 6 bases from V and 3 from J; bases not matched to a gene: 7. The CDR3 DNA sequence: TGTGCCAGCAGCTTACTAGCGGGAGAGAACTACGAGCAGTACTTC. Its translation is CASSLLAGENYEQYF.

Comment on this clonotype: At one of its ends the junction is not consistent with the germline gene, which may arise from a read error. The rearrangement links TRBV9 to TRBJ2-3; D is perhaps TRBD2 (5 bases). The CDR3 contains 15 residues. CDR1 and CDR2 (germline): SGDLS, YYNGEE. CDR3 amino acids: CASSAFYASTDTQSF. CDR3 DNA sequence: TGTGCCAGCAGCGCTTTCTACGCTAGCACAGATACGCAGTCTTTT.

This clonotype was seen only a few times. This chain links TRBV5-6 with TRBJ2-7; D is uncertain. This CDR3 is built from 15 residues. Germline loops: CDR1 SGHDT, CDR2 YYEEEE. V was clipped by 0 bases and J by 0 bases, with 10 bases between them. CDR3 in DNA: TGTGCCAGCAGCTTGGCTTTCCGACTCTCCTACGAGCAGTACTTC. This codes for CASSLAFRLSYEQYF. Filled out from reference TRBV5-6 and TRBJ2-7, the complete variable domain reads DAGVTQSPTHLIKTRGQQVTLRCSPKSGHDTVSWYQQALGQGPQFIFQYYEEEERQRGNFPDRFSGHQFPNYSSELNVNALLLGDSALYLCASSLAFRLSYEQYFGPGTRLTVT.

This clonotype was seen ten or more times. One junction end does not reproduce the germline sequence, and a read error may be involved. The chain carries TRBV19 and TRBJ2-7; 7 positions agree with TRBD2. This CDR3 comprises 14 residues. Germline-derived CDR1 and CDR2 are LNHDA and SQIVND (reference sequence). DNA of the CDR3: TGTGCCAGTAGTATTGCGGGAGCCTCCGACGAGCAGTACTTC. The encoded protein is CASSIAGASDEQYF.

On this clonotype: A much larger clonotype is one base distant, so this may be a read error. The chain joins TRBV6-5 to TRBJ1-2; D is perhaps TRBD1 (5 bases). The V gene's germline CDR1 is MNHEY and CDR2 SVGAGI. This CDR3 contains 13 residues. The chain's CDR3 is CAGSYQGMSGYTF. CDR3 sequence (DNA): TGTGCCGGCAGTTATCAGGGAATGAGTGGCTACACCTTC.

This clonotype was counted only a few times. This sequence may be a read error, since a much larger clone differs from it by one base. This CDR3 is CASSYGPTYNEQLF. Here the CDR3 DNA reads TGTGCCAGCAGCTACGGGCCCACCTACAATGAGCAGCTCTTC. The chain employs TRBV11-3 and TRBJ2-1; D ambiguous. CDR1 SGHNT and CDR2 YENEEA come from the germline V gene. The CDR3 runs to 14 residues.

The table lists this clonotype with many counts. The CDR3 is CATSDLYSGSSYNEQFF. In DNA, the CDR3 is TGTGCCACCAGTGATTTGTATAGCGGGAGCTCCTACAATGAGCAGTTCTTC. This chain connects TRBV24-1 to TRBJ2-1, with TRBD2 matching 9 bases. Per the germline V gene, CDR1 is KGHDR and CDR2 is SFDVKD. This CDR3 spans 17 amino acids. V trimming: 0 bases; J trimming: 0 bases; junction bases outside the gene matches: 2.

A remark on this clonotype: A much more abundant neighbour one base away suggests this may be a read error. This chain links TRBV7-6 with TRBJ2-7; D possibly corresponds to TRBD1 (6 bases). This CDR3 comprises 14 residues. Germline values: CDR1 SGHVS, CDR2 FNYEAQ. The CDR3 nucleotides are TGTGCCAGCAGCCTTAGTTCGGACAGCGAAGAGCGGTACTTC. Its translation is CASSLSSDSEERYF. Full variable domain (remainder filled in from reference TRBV7-6 and TRBJ2-7): GAGVSQSPRYKVTKRGQDVALRCDPISGHVSLYWYRQALGQGPEFLTYFNYEAQQDKSGLPNDRFSAERPEGSISTLTIQRTEQRDSAMYRCASSLSSDSEERYFGPGTRLTVT.

This clonotype was seen many times. The chain combines TRBV7-9 with TRBJ2-7; TRBD2 matches 15 bases. The CDR3 spans 19 residues. J gave up 2 bases and V 0 bases, and 8 bases lay outside the gene matches. CDR1 and CDR2 from the germline V gene are SEHNR and FQNEAQ (reference sequence). CDR3 loop: CASSLARRTSGRAAYEQYF. The CDR3 nucleotides are TGTGCCAGCAGCTTAGCTCGGAGGACTAGCGGGAGGGCCGCCTACGAGCAGTACTTC. Full variable domain (rest looked up from reference TRBV7-9 and TRBJ2-7): DTGVSQNPRHKITKRGQNVTFRCDPISEHNRLYWYRQTLGQGPEFLTYFQNEAQLEKSRLLSDRFSAERPKGSFSTLEIQRTEQGDSAMYLCASSLARRTSGRAAYEQYFGPGTRLTVT.

Remarks on this clonotype: One base away lies a much larger clone, so this may be a sequencing read error. The chain combines TRBV27 with TRBJ1-2; no clear D gene. Trimming stripped 7 bases from V and 4 bases from J, with 22 bases between. This CDR3 contains 16 residues. Germline V lookup: CDR1 MNHEY, CDR2 SMNVEV (reference sequence). CDR3 nucleotide sequence: TGTGCCAGCACCCCCTATGGCGGCTACCCAGGCTATGGCTACACCTTC. It is translated as CASTPYGGYPGYGYTF.

The rearrangement joins TRBV5-1 to TRBJ2-7; no firm D call. The V end lost 2 bases, the J end lost 2 bases, and 11 bases lay between the germline ends. The CDR3 has 14 amino acids. Germline V lookup: CDR1 SGHRS, CDR2 YFSETQ. Here the CDR3 reads CASSLSTTTYEQYF. DNA of the CDR3: TGCGCCAGCAGCTTATCTACTACCACCTACGAGCAGTACTTC. Full variable domain (missing parts from reference TRBV5-1 and TRBJ2-7): KAGVTQTPRYLIKTRGQQVTLSCSPISGHRSVSWYQQTPGQGLQFLFEYFSETQRNKGNFPGRFSGRQFSNSRSEMNVSTLELGDSALYLCASSLSTTTYEQYFGPGTRLTVT.

This clonotype turned up a few times. The chain recombines TRBV12-3 or TRBV12-4 with TRBJ2-1; TRBD1 matches at 9 bases. This CDR3 has 14 residues. Losses at the gene ends were 5 bases for V and 7 bases for J; bases not matched to a gene: 6. The CDR3 protein is CASSTGQGWNEQFF. CDR3 in DNA: TGTGCCAGCAGTACCGGACAGGGGTGGAATGAGCAGTTCTTC.

This clonotype occurred many times. The chain couples TRBV29-1 to TRBJ2-7, with a weak D call TRBD2 (6 bases). Germline CDR1 is SQVTM and CDR2 is ANQGSEA. The CDR3 length is 13 residues. Trimming shortened V by 4 bases and J by 3 bases, and 13 bases separated the two germline ends. The CDR3 DNA follows: TGCAGCGTTGTGCGGGGAATGAACTACGAGCAGTACTTC. Its translation: CSVVRGMNYEQYF.

This clonotype has only a few counts. This chain joins TRBV20-1 and TRBJ2-7, with 14 bases fitting TRBD2. This CDR3 has 18 residues. Germline CDR1 is DFQATT and CDR2 is SNEGSKA (reference sequence). V shed 4 bases and J 5 bases; nucleotides not matched to a gene: 16. CDR3 residues: CSATAIQGLAGEGNEQYF. In DNA, the CDR3 is TGCAGTGCTACCGCAATTCAGGGACTAGCGGGAGAAGGCAACGAGCAGTACTTC.

The sample holds many counts of this clonotype. The genes are TRBV20-1 and TRBJ2-1; D gene unclear. Trimming shortened V by 3 bases and J by 0 bases, and 9 bases separated the two germline ends. Germline-derived CDR1 and CDR2 are DFQATT and SNEGSKA (reference sequence). CDR3 length equals 14 residues. The CDR3 sequence is CSARDGSSYNEQFF. DNA of the CDR3: TGCAGTGCTAGGGACGGAAGCTCCTACAATGAGCAGTTCTTC.